The clone carrying this T cell receptor (beta chain) was counted at least ten times. The sample originates from a study of T-cell reconstitution after alpha-beta-depleted transplantation in children. Unique molecular identifiers were used to barcode this TCRbeta library. Each CDR3 protein gets one entry after TCRdb re-called the PCR reads with MiXCR. The data show 150,000 to 250,000 distinct CDR3 sequences, with about 15% seen just once and 13% held by the top ten. The CDR3 is 11 residues long. V dropped 6 bases and J dropped 7 bases, with 10 bases sitting between them. The germline CDR1 and CDR2 sequences are ENHRY and SYGVKD.

The chain is built from TRBV10-3 and TRBJ2-7, with D perhaps matching TRBD2 (6 bases). The material sequenced was PBMCs from the stem cell graft donor, taken from the stem cell graft. The TCR comes from a human donor who donated a stem cell graft to a child with acute lymphoblastic leukemia. CDR3 nucleotide sequence: TGTGCCATCAGCCCCGGGGGTGAGCAGTACTTC. It encodes CAISPGGEQYF.